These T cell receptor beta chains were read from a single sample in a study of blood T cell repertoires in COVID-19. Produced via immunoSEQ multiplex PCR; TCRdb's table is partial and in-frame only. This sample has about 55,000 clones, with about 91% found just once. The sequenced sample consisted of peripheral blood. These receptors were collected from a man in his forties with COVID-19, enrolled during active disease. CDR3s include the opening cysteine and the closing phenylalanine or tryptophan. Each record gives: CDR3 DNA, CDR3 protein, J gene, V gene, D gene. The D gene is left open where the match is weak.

TGTGCCAGCAGTTACGGCCCGGGTGTGAGCAATCAGCCCCAGCATTTT CASSYGPGVSNQPQHF TRBJ1-5 TRBV6-6 NA
TGCGCCAGCAGTGAGGGACAGGGGCTAGCCAAAAACATTCAGTACTTC CASSEGQGLAKNIQYF TRBJ2-4 TRBV10-2 TRBD1
TGTGCCAGCAGCGAGAGGCGGAGCAATCAGCCCCAGCATTTT CASSERRSNQPQHF TRBJ1-5 TRBV9 NA
TGTGCCAGTGGGGACTCCCTCGATCGGTACTTC CASGDSLDRYF TRBJ2-7 TRBV19 NA
TGTGCCAGCAGCTTAAGTCCGGGCGGGATAGAGACCCAGTACTTC CASSLSPGGIETQYF TRBJ2-5 TRBV7-7 NA
TGCGCCAGCAGCTTGGGCAGGGGCATCTCTGGGGCCAACGTCCTGACTTTC CASSLGRGISGANVLTF TRBJ2-6 TRBV5-1 NA
TGTGCCAGCAGCTTAGAACTTAACACTGAAGCTTTCTTT CASSLELNTEAFF TRBJ1-1 TRBV7-9 NA
TGTGCCAGCAGTGCCGGAACAGGGGTCGGAAACACCATATATTTT CASSAGTGVGNTIYF TRBJ1-3 TRBV25-1 TRBD1
TGTGCCATCAGTGACGGTTTGGGGCAGTCCTACAATGAGCAGTTCTTC CAISDGLGQSYNEQFF TRBJ2-1 TRBV10-3 NA
TGTGCCAGCAGCGTCACAGTGTCGAACACCGGGGAGCTGTTTTTT CASSVTVSNTGELFF TRBJ2-2 TRBV9 NA
TGTGCCAGTTCGGCTAAACAGGGGGTGAGCACTGAAGCTTTCTTT CASSAKQGVSTEAFF TRBJ1-1 TRBV2 TRBD1
TGTGCCAGCAGACCTGACAGAGTTAGCAATCAGCCCCAGCATTTT CASRPDRVSNQPQHF TRBJ1-5 TRBV27 NA
TGTGCCAGCAGCCCCAGCGGGGGTTCGACGGAGGGCTACACCTTC CASSPSGGSTEGYTF TRBJ1-2 TRBV5-4 NA
TGTGCCAGCAGCTTGGATGGGGGGGCCCCCACAGATACGCAGTATTTT CASSLDGGAPTDTQYF TRBJ2-3 TRBV5-4 NA
TGCGCCAGCAGCAAACTATGGACTAGCGGGAGCGAGAGTGGCAATGAGCAGTTCTTC CASSKLWTSGSESGNEQFF TRBJ2-1 TRBV5-1 TRBD2